This T cell receptor beta chain was sequenced for a study of Graves' ophthalmopathy and Graves' hyperthyroidism. Turning to the study itself: The collection of peripheral blood took place at initial diagnosis, before any treatment.

V lost 3 bases to trimming and J lost 9 bases, with 11 bases between them. The CDR3 runs to 12 residues. CDR1 MNHEY and CDR2 SMNVEV come from the germline V gene (reference sequence). The table lists this clonotype with many counts. Investigators amplified TCR beta CDR3 regions from RNA transcripts. After a first-round RT-PCR with HTBI primers, a second-round multiplex PCR was run. TCRdb reanalysed the multiplex PCR reads using MiXCR and keeps one entry per CDR3 protein. The repertoire holds a few hundred thousand distinct CDR3 sequences, approximately 15% seen once, with around 7% in the top ten. This TCR came from a woman younger than 35 with stable Graves' hyperthyroidism. The chain joins TRBV27 to TRBJ2-5, with D uncertain. Sample: peripheral blood. The CDR3 nucleotides read TGTGCCAGCAGTTTCACCGGTGGGGCCCAGTACTTC. Translation gives CASSFTGGAQYF.